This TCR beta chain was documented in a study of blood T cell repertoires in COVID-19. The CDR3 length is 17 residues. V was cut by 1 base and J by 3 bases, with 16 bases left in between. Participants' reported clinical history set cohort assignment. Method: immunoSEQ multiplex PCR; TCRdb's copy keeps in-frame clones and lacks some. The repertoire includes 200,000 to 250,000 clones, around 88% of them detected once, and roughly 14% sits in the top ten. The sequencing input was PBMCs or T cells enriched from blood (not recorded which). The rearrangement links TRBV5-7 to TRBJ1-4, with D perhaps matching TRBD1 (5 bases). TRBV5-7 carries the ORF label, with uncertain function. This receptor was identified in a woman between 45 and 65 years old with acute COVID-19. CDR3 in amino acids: CASSLKFGVRANEKLFF. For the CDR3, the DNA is TGTGCCAGCAGCTTGAAGTTTGGGGTCAGGGCTAATGAAAAACTGTTTTTT.